This T cell receptor beta chain was captured in a study of cytomegalovirus exposure and HLA in healthy donors. Study results and caveats: It is likely that the observed cluster of highly shared sequence variants was a sequencing artifact. A later analysis showed TCR association rates differing by HLA locus, peaking at DRB1 and lowest at HLA-C.

About this clone: Its antigen is currently unknown.

This CDR3 region has 18 residues. In the PCR, 60 Vbeta and 13 Jbeta primers were used. The protocol was immunoSEQ multiplex PCR, while the TCRdb copy is restricted to in-frame clones and leaves out a portion. The repertoire table contains about 160,000 clones. The rearrangement joins TRBV1 to TRBJ2-5; no check of the table's D call, TRBD2, against the DNA was made. The tail of the sequence fits TRBJ2-7 better, so the J call may be wrong. TRBV1 is deemed a pseudogene. The receptor comes from a man aged 25-40 years in good health and CMV-seronegative. The specimen sequenced was PBMCs. The CDR3 is CTSTQIKTGTSGAYEQYF. Written as DNA, the CDR3 is TGCACCAGCACACAAATAAAAACCGGGACTAGCGGAGCTTACGAGCAGTACTTC.